This entry is about one T cell receptor beta chain. Its target antigen remains unknown. No much larger clonotype is one base removed from it; base qualities were not supplied. Library creation used the immunoSEQ multiplex PCR assay. For the multiplex PCR, a mixture combining 60 forward primers for TCR Vbeta segments and 13 reverse primers for TCR Jbeta segments was used. A multiplex PCR assay on genomic DNA amplified the CDR3 region of rearranged TCR beta genes. The amplified TCR beta libraries were sequenced on the Illumina HiSeq System as 87-base-pair reads. Processing in the source paper ran as follows. A later analysis counted some 74 million unique TCR beta chains across the 666 repertoires, and some 12 million of these chains were shared by at least two donors. A nearest-neighbor algorithm error-corrected the raw reads and collapsed the reads into unique sequences, merging closely related sequences to remove PCR and sequencing errors. Alignment of CDR3 sequences to IMGT reference sequences was used to assign V, D and J gene segments. For a sequence to be retained, at least a six-nucleotide match to both a V gene segment and a J gene segment was required. A rearrangement was called productive if the CDR3 had no stop codons and remained in frame with V and J, and every other rearrangement was called non-productive. CDR3 was defined according to IMGT convention as the region running from the second conserved V-encoded cysteine to the conserved J-encoded phenylalanine. In an earlier analysis of 550 to 650 of the donors, sequences lacking an unambiguous match to a single V gene segment were excluded. In an earlier analysis of 500 to 750 of the donors, V segments were called functional above 56.7% productive rearrangements and were called segregating when the between-donor standard deviation exceeded 5%. A statistical classification framework was built for diagnosing cytomegalovirus status from the catalog of TCR beta chain sequences. In a later analysis, V and J genes were assigned by comparing TCR nucleotide sequences against IMGT/GENE-DB human TR gene sequences. A later analysis assigned CDR3 sequences and most-parsimonious VDJ recombination scenarios with the TCRdist pipeline. In a later analysis, each TCR beta chain was defined by its CDR3 amino acid sequence together with its V-gene family, and reads without a unique V-gene family were excluded. As a way to deal with suspected cross-contamination and a sequencing artifact, a later analysis dropped roughly 620 nucleotide sequences that were highly shared and had low generation probability. For each public chain, a later analysis derived a clonal expansion index from normalized ranks of inferred template counts within each repertoire. A later analysis computed generation probabilities with a VDJ recombination model fitted to out-of-frame rearrangements, and checked the results against IGoR. In a later analysis, hypergeometric tests were used to score TCR-TCR, TCR-HLA and TCR-CMV co-occurrence, with a repertoire-size bias correction applied to TCR pairs. A later analysis estimated false discovery rates by permuting HLA or CMV assignments 20 times. In a later analysis, co-occurring TCRs were grouped using DBSCAN, and TCRdist sequence similarity was added for clustering within HLA-allele-positive subsets. Repertoires with fewer than 30,000 or more than 120,000 public chains were left out of co-occurrence clustering, as were about five repertoires with anomalous nucleotide sharing. What TCRdb holds here is the immuneACCESS table cut down to in-frame rearrangements. Part of the clones is not present; checked against another copy, under half of the missing clones reflect an unresolved V gene, and the others are unexplained. V and J calls plus clone size are reproduced from that table; the DNA served to infer D and trimming. Present in this sample are hundreds of thousands of clones, almost 70% of which were seen just once. Jointly, the top ten make up roughly 2.5% of the sample.

In total, more than 500 healthy bone marrow donors made up the cohort. At the time of sampling, all cohort members were nominally healthy, though unrecorded immune exposures were likely present. The donor tested CMV seropositive and was one of the 289 seropositive cohort members. A peripheral blood sample was provided by each donor, and peripheral blood mononuclear cells were used for TCR beta sequencing. The Qiagen DNeasy Blood Extraction Kit was used to extract genomic DNA from the blood cell samples. The sample comes from a study of cytomegalovirus exposure and HLA in healthy donors (dated by TCRdb to the late 2010s). Describing the broader study: An earlier analysis of roughly 500 of the donors reported 250 to 300 Gb of sequence data and roughly 110 million unique TCR beta sequences from 150 million to 200 million T cells. An early release covering approximately 600 HLA-typed donors comprised 250 to 350 gigabases of sequencing data and approximately 85 million unique TCR sequences. Of the roughly 410 genotyped donors, more than 75% were placed in the genetic ancestry cluster associated with self-reported Caucasian donors. The aim of the study was to test whether cataloging public T cell receptors could identify signatures of past pathogen exposure. Using immunosequencing, the study profiled T cell repertoires from 640 or so subjects and related those repertoires to cytomegalovirus serostatus. In addition to the first cohort of around 670 subjects, a separate validation cohort of 120 different subjects was used. High-throughput TCR immunosequencing, statistical association of individual TCRs with disease status, and machine learning were combined to predict cytomegalovirus infection status. A later analysis re-examined previously published TCR beta repertoires from more than 650 donors and added high-resolution HLA genotyping to investigate patterns of TCR occurrence. In the later analysis, no new phenotypic data were used to find candidate immune exposures; instead, reliance was placed on TCR beta sequences and their occurrence across donors. To decide whether each TCR beta V gene segment behaved as functional or pseudogenic, an earlier analysis of over 500 of the donors relied on high-throughput TCR beta sequencing. Donor age, sex, ethnicity and CMV serostatus were compiled together with the repertoire data. A later genetic analysis used genome-wide SNP genotypes for 398 of the 666 donors, treating that subset as a discovery cohort. Every repertoire in the discovery cohort had been generated on one and the same sequencing platform. HLA typing covered class I and class II loci at four-digit resolution. Typing coverage differed by locus: A, B, C, DRB1 and DQB1 were typed in roughly 620-630 donors, DQA1 in 500 to 550, DPA1 in nearly 610, and DPB1 in around 490. Four to six DR-DQ haplotypes were handled as single units for association and clustering, since linkage in the cohort was strong. Across 300 to 500 genotyped donors of the cohort, an average of about 220,000 unique TCR beta nucleotide sequences per donor were sequenced, and roughly 18% of those sequences were non-productive. What the work shows at the level of the full study, not this receptor alone: In a later analysis, 16,951 TCR beta sequences were associated with specific HLA alleles at a false discovery rate of 0.05. Because the 87-base-pair reads could not distinguish some IMGT-functional V segments, including TRBV6-2 and TRBV6-3, those segments were excluded. A later analysis reported that several top co-occurrence clusters appeared linked to parvovirus B19, influenza, CMV and Epstein-Barr virus. Compared with equally common non-associated chains, HLA-associated TCR beta chains in a later analysis were more clonally expanded and had lower generation probabilities. When HLA alleles, especially DR and DQ, strongly co-occurred, attributing TCR associations to individual alleles was difficult. This cohort had only TCR beta chains sequenced, and the lack of alpha or paired-chain data limited which features could be detected. The study gave a list of 150 to 200 TCR beta chains associated with cytomegalovirus. A later genetic analysis reported fewer N-insertions in productive TCRs among donors in an Asian-associated ancestry cluster than the approximately 700-donor mean. In an earlier analysis of approximately 600 of the donors, most TCR beta V segments were observed in productive rearrangements about 90% or about 30% of the time, broadly matching IMGT annotations. Linkage disequilibrium might explain the correlated functional status among segregating V segments, but an unknown experimental factor could not be ruled out. A cluster of highly shared sequence variants was judged likely to be a technical artifact of the sequencing pipeline. In a later analysis, the rate of TCR association differed among HLA loci, with DRB1 alleles having the most associated TCRs and HLA-C alleles having the fewest. In a later analysis, most CMV-associated TCR beta chains were found to appear HLA-restricted, with HLA associations seemingly driven largely by CMV exposure. It was suggested by the authors that the approach could potentially be generalized to other disease states and immunological phenotypes. In both the original and validation cohorts, the classifier was reported to diagnose cytomegalovirus status with high specificity and sensitivity. In a later genetic analysis, a missense DCLRE1C variant was associated with V-gene and J-gene trimming of TCR beta chains, and the association was replicated in an independent cohort. A further reported finding was that TCR beta sequences accurately predicted the HLA-A and HLA-B alleles for most subjects in the first cohort. HLA typing was unavailable for some donors at each locus, so association tests used only the typed subset. Across donors, most TCR sequences were observed very rarely, whereas some public TCRs were present in many individuals. Three of the identified cytomegalovirus-associated TCR beta chains were confirmed in vitro to be specific for cytomegalovirus antigens. Roughly uniform sequencing depth across donors was assumed in presence/absence analyses, although this assumption may not hold. CMV serostatus was the only immune exposure information available for the cohort. Approximately 16 rarely observed V segments, including chromosome 9 orphons, were excluded from the earlier analysis of some 590 of the donors because counts were too low.

V trim: 6 bases; J trim: 0 bases; unmatched bases: 9. The CDR3 contains 17 residues, cysteine and phenylalanine counted. The CDR3 DNA has 51 bases and is translated from base 1. For CDR1 and CDR2, the germline V gene lists KGHSH and LQKENI. The TCR originated in a man aged 35 to 55 in good health and CMV-seropositive. This receptor chain uses TRBV18 and TRBJ1-5, with TRBD1 matching 9 junction bases. Material for sequencing was PBMCs. The CDR3 reads CASSPGTGFDSNQPQHF. The DNA sequence is TGTGCCAGCTCCCCCGGGACAGGGTTCGATAGCAATCAGCCCCAGCATTTT.